This TCR beta chain was captured by sequencing in a study of cytomegalovirus exposure and HLA in healthy donors. At the level of the study: Early release data held about 85 million unique TCRs from HLA-typed donors. Notes on the study in general: Among TCR sequences, most were rare, though some public TCRs appeared in many donors.

Vbeta (60) and Jbeta (13) primers were used in the PCR. Original methodology: Later analysis identified 65 million to 80 million unique TCR beta chains, some 10 million shared. Profiled with immunoSEQ multiplex PCR; TCRdb holds only in-frame clones, not every one. Clonal size and the V and J genes are those of that table, whereas D and trimming came from the DNA. The table has about 110,000 clones, roughly 76% seen once; the top ten hold around 7.7%. This clone was seen a few times. Its antigen remains unidentified. The sequenced sample consisted of PBMCs. The TCR was taken from a woman aged 45-59 years in good health and CMV-seropositive.

Here the CDR3 DNA reads TGTGCCAGCAGTGGGATTACTAGCGGGGGCTGGGGTGAGCAGTTCTTC. Encoded protein: CASSGITSGGWGEQFF. The V gene is TRBV14, the J gene TRBJ2-1, with 11 bases fitting TRBD2. V shed 6 bases and J 9 bases; nucleotides not matched to a gene: 13. Germline-derived CDR1 and CDR2 are SGHDN and FVKESK. The CDR3 extends over 16 amino acids.